Reported below is one T cell receptor beta chain. The CDR3 is 15 residues long. The germline V gene has CDR1 SGHTA and CDR2 FQGNSA. Trimming removed 1 base from V and 7 bases from J; junction bases left unmatched: 7. This record belongs to a study of blood T cell repertoires in COVID-19. Across the whole study: In each case, the material was cDNA or gDNA derived from T cells, B-cell-depleted T cells, or PBMCs.

Per the study methods: Estimation of nucleated cell counts was performed using reference gene primer amplification. The protocol was immunoSEQ multiplex PCR, while the TCRdb copy is restricted to in-frame clones and leaves out a portion. The D gene and trimming were derived from the DNA, and the V and J assignments and clone size from that table. The sample carries around 27,000 clones, around nine tenths recorded once. This receptor was taken from a human donor in a cohort sampled during active COVID-19. Sequencing was performed on peripheral blood. V and J are TRBV7-2 and TRBJ2-3, with 8 bases identical to TRBD2. This CDR3 reads CASSLVGTSLNTQYF. In nucleotides, the CDR3 is TGTGCCAGCAGCTTAGTGGGGACTAGTTTGAATACGCAGTATTTT.